These 30 T cell receptor beta chains came from one sample sequenced in a study of blood T cell repertoires in COVID-19. The protocol was immunoSEQ multiplex PCR, while the TCRdb copy is restricted to in-frame clones and leaves out a portion. This repertoire shows around 150,000 clones, roughly 90% found once; its top ten account for 3.5% to 4%. The sequencing sample was made of peripheral blood. Source of these receptors: an older woman who had recovered from COVID-19.

The genes are TRBV2 and TRBJ2-3, with TRBD2 matching over 7 bases. The germline V gene encodes CDR1 SNHLY and CDR2 FYNNEI. J lost 1 base, V lost 7 bases, and 5 bases had no gene match. The CDR3 is 14 amino acids. CDR3 region: CASIPLAGTDTQYF. The CDR3 DNA reads as TGTGCCAGCATCCCCCTAGCGGGCACAGATACGCAGTATTTT.

The chain has TRBV24-1 and TRBJ1-4; TRBD1 matches 10 bases. CDR1 KGHDR and CDR2 SFDVKD come from the germline V gene. The V gene end was trimmed by 4 bases and the J gene end by 8 bases; junction bases not matched to a gene: 6. The CDR3 contains 15 residues. CDR3 in amino acids: CATSDPGQGSEKLFF. DNA for the CDR3: TGTGCCACCAGTGACCCGGGACAGGGGAGCGAAAAACTGTTTTTT.

This chain joins TRBV11-1 and TRBJ2-1; 8 bases map to TRBD2. In germline, CDR1 is SGHAT, CDR2 FQDESV (reference sequence). The CDR3 covers 15 residues. With 5 bases clipped from V and 5 bases from J, the junction kept 8 bases outside the gene matches. The CDR3 DNA sequence: TGTGCCAGCAGCCCTATGCGGGGGGAACACAATGAGCAGTTCTTC. Residues: CASSPMRGEHNEQFF.

The gene calls are TRBV10-1 and TRBJ2-6; 8 bases line up with TRBD1. This CDR3 region has 15 residues. V shed 9 bases, J shed 2 bases, and the junction held 6 bases outside the gene matches. The V gene's germline CDR1 is WNHNN and CDR2 SYGVQD (reference sequence). DNA for the CDR3: TGCGCCAGTTCGGACAGGGATGCTGGGGCCAACGTCCTGACTTTC. Translating gives CASSDRDAGANVLTF.

The chain recombines TRBV10-3 with TRBJ2-3; the match to TRBD1 covers 7 bases. Germline lookup yields CDR1 ENHRY and CDR2 SYGVKD. This CDR3 is built from 16 residues. The V gene end was trimmed by 0 bases and the J gene end by 1 base; junction bases not matched to a gene: 4. The DNA of the CDR3 is TGTGCCATCAGTGAGTCAGGGGGCTTTGGCACAGATACGCAGTATTTT. It translates to CAISESGGFGTDTQYF.

V is TRBV6-4 and J is TRBJ1-1; 8 nucleotides align to TRBD1. The germline CDR1 and CDR2 sequences are MRHNA and SNTAGT. V lost 7 bases to trimming and J lost 6 bases; unmatched junction nucleotides: 13. The CDR3 covers 15 residues. The CDR3 spells CASTQLGQGWAEAFF. Here the CDR3 DNA reads TGTGCCAGCACTCAACTCGGACAGGGATGGGCTGAAGCTTTCTTT.

The genes are TRBV5-4 and TRBJ1-2, with 9 bases aligning to TRBD1. V gave up 4 bases and J gave up 7 bases; unmatched junction bases: 8. CDR1 and CDR2 (germline): SGHNT, YYREEE (reference sequence). The CDR3 runs 14 residues. DNA for the CDR3: TGTGCCAGCAGCCTGGGACAGGGAGAAATTGGCTACACCTTC. It specifies CASSLGQGEIGYTF.

This sequence joins TRBV10-3 and TRBJ2-7; TRBD1 matches 10 bases. The CDR3 contains 14 residues. From germline, CDR1 is ENHRY and CDR2 SYGVKD. The V segment lost 5 bases and the J segment 3 bases; nucleotides outside the gene matches: 4. This CDR3 is CAISTGTGVYEQYF. The CDR3, as DNA: TGTGCCATCAGTACCGGGACAGGGGTCTACGAGCAGTACTTC.

The rearrangement joins TRBV6-5 to TRBJ2-1, with 10 positions matching TRBD1. Germline V gene data show CDR1 as MNHEY and CDR2 as SVGAGI. J lost 8 bases, V lost 7 bases, and 8 bases had no gene match. The CDR3 sequence is 14 residues long. CDR3 nucleotide sequence: TGTGCCAGCAAGACAGGGGGCGCCGGGGATGAGCAGTTCTTC. As protein: CASKTGGAGDEQFF.

The V and J genes are TRBV2 and TRBJ2-1; possible D gene TRBD2, 5 bases. Germline CDR1 reads SNHLY; CDR2 reads FYNNEI. The CDR3 loop spans 12 amino acids. The V and J ends lost 5 bases and 9 bases respectively, with 11 bases between them. For the CDR3, the DNA is TGTGCCAGCAGTTCGGACTTCGGTGAGCAGTTCTTC. Translation: CASSSDFGEQFF.

This sequence joins TRBV2 and TRBJ1-2; 8 bases fit TRBD1. The ends lost 8 bases at V and 7 bases at J; junction bases unmatched: 9. Germline V CDR1 and CDR2: SNHLY, FYNNEI. This CDR3 has 13 amino acids. In DNA form, the CDR3 reads TGTGCCAGCTTCAGAGGACAGGGTCTTGGCTACACCTTC. This sequence encodes CASFRGQGLGYTF.

This clone was picked up a small number of times. This chain connects TRBV7-8 to TRBJ2-5, with TRBD1 as a possible D gene (5 bases). Trimming removed 0 bases from V and 6 bases from J, with 17 bases in between. Germline values: CDR1 SGHVS, CDR2 FQNEAQ. This CDR3 has 16 residues. Here the CDR3 DNA reads TGTGCCAGCAGCTTAGCGGGGCAGGGTATAAGGAAGACCCAGTACTTC. It specifies CASSLAGQGIRKTQYF.

The chain uses TRBV2 and TRBJ1-1; possibly TRBD1 for D (5 bases). Germline CDR1 is SNHLY and CDR2 is FYNNEI. Trimming pared 2 bases from V and 3 bases from J, leaving 10 bases between. The CDR3 length is 14 residues. This CDR3 reads CASSERGLDTEAFF. The CDR3 DNA reads as TGTGCCAGCAGTGAAAGGGGCTTGGACACTGAAGCTTTCTTT.

This clone was seen a single time. Written as DNA, the CDR3 is TGCGCCAGCAGCACTCCAGGGAACCGAGCTTTCTTT. It yields the protein CASSTPGNRAFF. The rearrangement links TRBV10-1 to TRBJ1-1; a weak D match, TRBD1 (5 bases). V dropped 6 bases and J dropped 10 bases, with 15 bases sitting between them. The CDR3 has 12 residues. Germline values: CDR1 WNHNN, CDR2 SYGVQD (reference sequence).

The rearrangement uses TRBV6-2 or TRBV6-3 and TRBJ2-7, with TRBD2 matching over 9 bases. The V gene end was trimmed by 0 bases and the J gene end by 2 bases; junction bases not matched to a gene: 11. Germline values: CDR1 MNHEY, CDR2 SVGEGT. The CDR3 spans 18 residues. The CDR3 loop is CASSYSLLAGRDTYEQYF. Written as DNA, the CDR3 is TGTGCCAGCAGTTACTCACTGCTAGCGGGGAGAGATACCTACGAGCAGTACTTC.

The chain couples TRBV5-1 to TRBJ2-5; a possible D gene is TRBD1 (6 bases). The CDR3 has 15 residues. V lost 0 bases and J 4 bases, leaving 13 bases between the germline ends. CDR1 is SGHRS and CDR2 is YFSETQ in the germline V gene. The DNA for the CDR3 is TGCGCCAGCAGCTTGGCCCTGACAGGCGGAGAGACCCAGTACTTC. It yields the protein CASSLALTGGETQYF.

This chain joins TRBV11-2 and TRBJ1-2; D not resolved. CDR3 length equals 14 residues. V gave up 5 bases and J gave up 4 bases, with 14 bases separating them. Germline assignment: CDR1 SGHAT and CDR2 FQNNGV. CDR3: CASSPFAAAYGYTF. The CDR3 DNA sequence: TGTGCCAGCAGCCCTTTTGCAGCGGCCTATGGCTACACCTTC.

CDR3: CASSPRLTSRSTDTQYF. CDR3 nucleotides: TGTGCCAGCAGCCCGCGACTGACTAGCCGGAGCACAGATACGCAGTATTTT. The gene calls are TRBV11-2 and TRBJ2-3; 7 nucleotides align to TRBD2. The germline V gene encodes CDR1 SGHAT and CDR2 FQNNGV. Trimming cost V 5 bases and J 0 bases; bases outside gene matches: 11. The CDR3 contains 17 residues.

As regards this clone: The identical CDR3 is also encoded by other nucleotide sequences in the sample. The CDR3 nucleotides are TGTGCCAGCAGTTTCAGATCATATGGCTACACCTTC. It codes for CASSFRSYGYTF. The V and J genes are TRBV28 and TRBJ1-2; D remains ambiguous. The CDR3 totals 12 residues. Germline CDR1 and CDR2: MDHEN and SYDVKM. V was cut by 3 bases and J by 5 bases, with 7 bases left in between.

The chain carries TRBV18 and TRBJ2-1, with 8 bases aligning to TRBD1. CDR3 size: 15 residues. Looked up from germline, CDR1 is KGHSH and CDR2 is LQKENI. V gave up 6 bases and J gave up 2 bases; unmatched junction bases: 6. The CDR3 loop reads CASSRGQATYNEQFF. DNA for the CDR3: TGTGCCAGCTCCCGGGGACAGGCTACCTACAATGAGCAGTTCTTC.

J is TRBJ2-4 and V is TRBV6-5; 9 bases are shared with TRBD1. Trimming cost V 2 bases and J 4 bases; bases outside gene matches: 6. The CDR3 length is 16 residues. Germline-derived CDR1 and CDR2 are MNHEY and SVGAGI. CDR3 in DNA: TGTGCCAGCAGTTACCTGACAGGGGGATCGAAAAACATTCAGTACTTC. Protein sequence: CASSYLTGGSKNIQYF.

The chain is built from TRBV5-1 and TRBJ2-7; 8 bases agree with TRBD1. With 0 bases clipped from V and 3 bases from J, the junction kept 5 bases outside the gene matches. There are 15 residues in the CDR3. Looked up from germline, CDR1 is SGHRS and CDR2 is YFSETQ. This CDR3 is CASSLADGQGYEQYF. The CDR3 nucleotides are TGCGCCAGCAGCTTGGCCGACGGACAGGGCTACGAGCAGTACTTC.

The V and J genes are TRBV4-1 and TRBJ2-1; 7 bases align to TRBD2. Germline loops: CDR1 MGHRA, CDR2 YSYEKL. V was clipped by 4 bases and J by 6 bases; unmatched bases: 12. This CDR3 is 16 amino acids long. The CDR3 DNA sequence: TGCGCCAGCAGCCCTATACAGAAAGGCGGGAGCAATGAGCAGTTCTTC. Translating gives CASSPIQKGGSNEQFF.

The chain recombines TRBV18 with TRBJ1-4; no clear D gene. With 2 bases removed from V and 0 bases from J, the gap between germline ends came to 7 bases. Germline values: CDR1 KGHSH, CDR2 LQKENI. The CDR3 is 15 residues long. CDR3 sequence reads: CASSPEAATNEKLFF. The CDR3 DNA reads as TGTGCCAGCTCACCAGAGGCGGCAACTAATGAAAAACTGTTTTTT.

This chain uses TRBV1 with TRBJ2-5; TRBD1, as called in the table, went unchecked against the DNA. TRBV1 is termed a pseudogene. This CDR3 is built from 15 residues. CDR3 loop: CTSSQDCGTQETQYF. The CDR3 DNA sequence: TGCACCAGCAGCCAAGATTGTGGCACCCAAGAGACCCAGTACTTC.

The rearrangement links TRBV4-1 to TRBJ2-3, with D tentatively TRBD2 (5 bases). Germline V gene sequence: CDR1 MGHRA, CDR2 YSYEKL. This CDR3 contains 14 residues. V was trimmed by 0 bases and J by 4 bases, leaving 8 bases between them. CDR3 coding DNA: TGCGCCAGCAGCCAAGATGGGCGGGCAGATACGCAGTATTTT. Translating gives CASSQDGRADTQYF.

This sequence joins TRBV28 and TRBJ1-3; 12 bases line up with TRBD1. Looked up from germline, CDR1 is MDHEN and CDR2 is SYDVKM. V shed 6 bases, J shed 1 base, and the junction held 13 bases outside the gene matches. This CDR3 region has 19 residues. CDR3 protein: CASSPMGQGALLSGNTIYF. The CDR3 DNA reads as TGTGCCAGCAGCCCAATGGGACAGGGGGCGCTTCTGTCTGGAAACACCATATATTTT.

This sequence joins TRBV3-1 (or the pseudogene TRBV3-2) and TRBJ1-2, with 8 nucleotides matching TRBD1. Germline values: CDR1 LGHDT, CDR2 YNNKEL (reference sequence). The V segment lost 5 bases and the J segment 7 bases; nucleotides outside the gene matches: 9. The CDR3 extends over 14 amino acids. In DNA form, the CDR3 reads TGTGCCAGCAGCACCCGACAGGGGTACACTGGCTACACCTTC. Translation gives CASSTRQGYTGYTF.

J is TRBJ1-1 and V is TRBV18, with D perhaps matching TRBD1 (6 bases). Germline-derived CDR1 and CDR2 are KGHSH and LQKENI. Trimming stripped 4 bases from V and 3 bases from J, with 12 bases between. This CDR3 has 14 residues. This CDR3 reads CASSLTGRDTEAFF. The CDR3, as DNA: TGTGCCAGCTCACTCACAGGGAGGGACACTGAAGCTTTCTTT.

This clone was observed once. V and J are TRBV18 and TRBJ2-1; 9 bases line up with TRBD2. CDR3 length: 17 residues. Germline V gene data show CDR1 as KGHSH and CDR2 as LQKENI. J gave up 7 bases and V 2 bases, and 12 bases lay outside the gene matches. CDR3 in DNA: TGTGCCAGCTCACCAGAAATGGGACTAGCTTTCTTGAATGAGCAGTTCTTC. Residues: CASSPEMGLAFLNEQFF.